This record concerns one T cell receptor beta chain sequence. Its antigen is unidentified. This CDR3 contains 18 residues. Trimming pared 2 bases from V and 2 bases from J, leaving 18 bases between. Per the germline V gene, CDR1 is LGHNA and CDR2 is YSLEER. This specimen comes from a study of shared clonotypes between healthy human individuals. Study findings and constraints: Non-shared clonotypes displayed generation probabilities falling below those of clonotypes present in all four donors. Generally, naive subsets came out with larger estimated richness than memory subsets.

TCRdb keeps only in-frame clones here, not all; method: immunoSEQ multiplex PCR. This repertoire shows approximately 2,000,000 clones, roughly 90% found once; its top ten account for 0.3% to 0.4%. The J gene is TRBJ2-2, the V gene TRBV4-3; D possibly matches TRBD1 or TRBD2 (7 bases each). This receptor was obtained from a man between 18 and 35 years old in good health. Some clones in this sample may be carry-over from other donors' samples. The material sequenced was naive CD4+ T cells from PBMCs. Subset given: CD45RA+ positively selected. DNA for the CDR3: TGCGCCAGCAGCCAAAGTAGCACAGGGGACTATAACACCGGGGAGCTGTTTTTT. Its translation: CASSQSSTGDYNTGELFF.